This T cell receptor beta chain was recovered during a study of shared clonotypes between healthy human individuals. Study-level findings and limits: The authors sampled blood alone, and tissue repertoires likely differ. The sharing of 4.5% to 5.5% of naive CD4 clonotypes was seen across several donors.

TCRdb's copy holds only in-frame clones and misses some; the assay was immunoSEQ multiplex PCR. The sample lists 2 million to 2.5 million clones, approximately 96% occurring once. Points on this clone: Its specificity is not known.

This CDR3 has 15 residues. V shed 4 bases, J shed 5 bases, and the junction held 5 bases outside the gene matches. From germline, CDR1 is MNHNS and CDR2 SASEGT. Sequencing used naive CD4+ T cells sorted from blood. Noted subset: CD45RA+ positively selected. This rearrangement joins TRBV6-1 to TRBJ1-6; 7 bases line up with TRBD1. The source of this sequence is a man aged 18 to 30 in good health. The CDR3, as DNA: TGTGCCAGCAGTGGACAGGGAACTAATAATTCACCCCTCCACTTT. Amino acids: CASSGQGTNNSPLHF.